Below, one T cell receptor (beta chain) is given with its context. What antigen it recognizes has not been identified. No base-level quality is on record; no much larger clone is a single base apart. For TCRbeta CDR3 sequencing, genomic DNA was extracted from sorted cells using the QIAGEN DNeasy Blood and Tissue Kit. High-throughput TCRbeta CDR3 sequencing, including PCR amplification with bias correction and internal controls, was performed commercially through immunoSEQ. Under the source paper's analysis protocol: Unique productive TCRbeta sequences were defined by CDR3 nucleotide sequence where primers matched, and otherwise by CDR3 amino acid sequence together with Vbeta and Jbeta genes. Sorting error was corrected by removing sequences shared between sorted populations at a frequency ratio of 2:1 or less, and the remaining shared sequences were assigned to the higher population. Donor-reactive sequences were defined as at least 5-fold expanded in CFSE-low cells versus unstimulated cells, with frequency of at least 0.01% in CFSE-low cells. Jensen-Shannon divergence calculated on the top 100 TCRbeta sequences ranked by frequency was used to measure repertoire divergence. When a sample had multiple sequencing runs, each run was corrected for sorting error separately and the runs were then pooled. TCRdb obtained this table from immuneACCESS and retained in-frame rearrangements with V and J assigned. These tables miss some clones; where compared with another copy, unresolved V genes account for less than half of the shortfall, and the remainder is unexplained. V and J calls and clone size are given by that table; D and trimming were obtained from the DNA. The sample has 110,000 or so clones on record, roughly 90% of them singletons. The leading ten clones occupy 0.34% of the sample.

The intended sense of this specimen's time point label: blood sample drawn before combined kidney and bone marrow transplant. Unstimulated Tregs (CD4+CD25+CD127-), CD4+ non-Tregs (CD4+CD25-), CD4 and CD8 cells were FACS-sorted from thawed PBMCs. The patients were a few recipients of combined kidney and bone marrow transplants from the ITN036ST trial, and samples were available only for these trial subjects. Healthy control blood was separated into PBMCs by Ficoll density gradient and cryopreserved, and patient PBMCs were collected both before and after transplant. These data originate in a study of Tregs in tolerant kidney transplant recipients (dated by TCRdb to between 2018 and 2021). Regarding the research as a whole: Related donors were used in the transplants with nonmyeloablative bone marrow transplantation, and mixed chimerism was transient in the human trials. Before combined kidney and bone marrow transplantation, this study identified donor-specific regulatory T cells using TCRbeta sequencing and then followed those same cells after transplant. Results the study describes overall, beyond this receptor: Donor-specific Treg expansion was found to exceed global Treg expansion in tolerant patients, suggesting antigen-driven rather than nonspecific expansion. Biological reproducibility was not examined directly, but technical replication error appeared to be minimal. PCR primers changed over time for some patients, so nucleotide-level comparison across those patients' samples was not possible. The most biologically relevant and donor-specific TCRbeta repertoire appeared to be identified by expanding Tregs with activated donor B cells. Because the study included only a small number of patients, the results must be confirmed in larger populations and under other immunosuppression protocols.

Including cysteine and phenylalanine, the CDR3 has 14 amino acids. The only DNA kept is the CDR3, 42 bases in frame from the first base. V is trimmed back by 3 bases and J by 6 bases, and the junction contains 6 bases that no gene match accounts for. CDR1 MGHRA and CDR2 YSYEKL are derived from the germline V gene. The sequence was obtained from a human donor who received a combined kidney and bone marrow transplant. The V and J segments used are TRBV4-1 and TRBJ1-1, with 8 junctional bases fitting TRBD1. This specimen consisted of CD4+ T cells from blood, obtained before the transplant. The bases read TGCGCCAGCAGCCACGCTCAGGGGGCCCCTGAAGCTTTCTTT. This sequence encodes CASSHAQGAPEAFF.